Shown below are 16 T cell receptor beta chains from a single sample sequenced in a study of blood T cell repertoires in COVID-19 (TCRdb year 2020). Receptor amplification or capture employed the immunoSEQ multiplex PCR assay. In its TCRdb copy, this immuneACCESS table keeps in-frame sequences only and misses some clones. Where compared with another copy, unresolved V genes explain less than half of these, and the others have no known cause. The sample table shows 300,000 to 350,000 clones, and approximately 90% are seen once. Of the sample, approximately 10% falls within the top ten clones. The sample taken for sequencing was peripheral blood. All receptors come from a young man with COVID-19, enrolled during active disease.

The rearrangement links TRBV5-4 to TRBJ2-7; TRBD1 might be the D (7 bases). Trimming shortened V by 3 bases and J by 2 bases, and 15 bases separated the two germline ends. Germline V CDR1 and CDR2: SGHNT, YYREEE (reference sequence). The length of the CDR3 is 15 residues. The CDR3 sequence: CASSSGAGQTYEQYF. The CDR3 DNA follows: TGTGCCAGCAGCTCAGGGGCGGGACAGACCTACGAGCAGTACTTC.

Regarding this clone: The DNA is omitted, as the CDR3 cannot be located on it reliably, and the CDR3 follows TCRdb's listing. The CDR3 loop reads CASSFLAGVNEKLFF. This chain links TRBV28 with TRBJ1-4; no check of the table's D call, TRBD1, against the DNA was made. The CDR3 totals 15 residues, both ends included. Germline-derived CDR1 and CDR2 are MDHEN and SYDVKM.

A single count supports this clone. The chain recombines TRBV3-1 (or the pseudogene TRBV3-2) with TRBJ2-2; D call uncertain. Trimming left V 0 bases short and J 4 bases short, with 9 bases between. The CDR3 extends over 15 amino acids. Germline lookup yields CDR1 LGHDT and CDR2 YNNKEL (reference sequence). CDR3 amino acids: CASSQDSGFTGELFF. The CDR3 DNA reads TGTGCCAGCAGCCAAGATTCCGGGTTCACCGGGGAGCTGTTTTTT.

The chain uses TRBV9 and TRBJ1-2, with D tentatively TRBD1 (5 bases). Germline CDR1 is SGDLS and CDR2 is YYNGEE. The CDR3 spans 14 residues. Trimming left V 3 bases short and J 3 bases short, with 12 bases between. The CDR3 is CASSATDRDYGYTF. CDR3 in DNA: TGTGCCAGCAGCGCCACCGACAGAGACTATGGCTACACCTTC.

This sequence joins TRBV6-5 and TRBJ2-3; D is ambiguous. Between the trimmed V and J ends, which lost 3 bases and 6 bases, there was a span of 16 bases. The germline CDR1 and CDR2 sequences are MNHEY and SVGAGI. The CDR3 is 15 residues long. This CDR3 is CASSYSGPPADTQYF. DNA for the CDR3: TGTGCCAGCAGTTATTCAGGCCCCCCCGCGGATACGCAGTATTTT.

This clone occurred a few times. The chain links TRBV6-6 to TRBJ2-1, with TRBD2 matching 8 bases. J gave up 10 bases and V 7 bases, and 3 bases lay outside the gene matches. The CDR3 is 11 amino acids. In germline, CDR1 is MNHNY, CDR2 SVGAGI (reference sequence). The CDR3 DNA is TGTGCCAGCATGGTAGCGGGAGAGCAGTTCTTC. As protein: CASMVAGEQFF.

V gene TRBV18 combines with J gene TRBJ1-2; 8 bases are a match to TRBD1. The germline V gene has CDR1 KGHSH and CDR2 LQKENI. CDR3 length: 16 residues. Trimming cost V 0 bases and J 2 bases; bases outside gene matches: 5. DNA for the CDR3: TGTGCCAGCTCACCACCAAGACAGGGGAAAAACTATGGCTACACCTTC. This sequence encodes CASSPPRQGKNYGYTF.

This chain connects TRBV3-1 (or the pseudogene TRBV3-2) to TRBJ2-5; a weak D match, TRBD1 (6 bases). The CDR3 is made up of 14 amino acids. Trimming took off 4 bases at V and 4 bases at J, with 13 bases between the two ends. Germline V CDR1 and CDR2: LGHDT, YNNKEL (reference sequence). The CDR3 loop is CASSPQGWRETQYF. In DNA, the CDR3 is TGTGCCAGCAGCCCACAGGGTTGGCGAGAGACCCAGTACTTC.

V and J are TRBV2 and TRBJ1-1, with 9 positions matching TRBD1. The CDR3 is 13 residues long. The V gene's germline CDR1 is SNHLY and CDR2 FYNNEI. Losses at the gene ends were 5 bases for V and 4 bases for J; bases not matched to a gene: 2. The CDR3 DNA reads as TGTGCCAGCAGTTTGGGACAGGGCACTGAAGCTTTCTTT. This gives the protein CASSLGQGTEAFF.

The chain recombines TRBV25-1 with TRBJ2-7; no definite D call. CDR3 size: 13 residues. The V gene lost 6 bases and the J gene lost 2 bases, with 11 bases spanning the gap. Germline lookup yields CDR1 MGHDK and CDR2 SYGVNS. The CDR3 sequence is CASSINTAYEQYF. In DNA form, the CDR3 reads TGTGCCAGCAGCATTAATACAGCCTACGAGCAGTACTTC.

The CDR3 DNA is TGTGCCAGTAGTATCGAACCGGGACTTTCTACCGGGGAGCTGTTTTTT. This gives the protein CASSIEPGLSTGELFF. The chain has TRBV19 and TRBJ2-2; D might be TRBD2 (6 bases). The germline V and J ends were trimmed by 3 bases and 5 bases, with 16 bases remaining between them. This CDR3 is 16 amino acids long. The germline gives CDR1 LNHDA, CDR2 SQIVND (reference sequence).

The rearrangement joins TRBV12-5 to TRBJ2-5; 9 nucleotides match TRBD2. V was pared by 3 bases and J by 5 bases, with 10 bases of the junction left unmatched. The CDR3 has 16 amino acids. Germline V gives CDR1 LGHNT, CDR2 FRNRAP. CDR3 sequence: CASGFGGRAEWETQYF. The CDR3, as DNA: TGTGCTAGTGGTTTTGGCGGGAGGGCCGAGTGGGAGACCCAGTACTTC.

The V call is TRBV3-1 (or the pseudogene TRBV3-2), the J call TRBJ2-5, with no clear D. The V gene lost 5 bases and the J gene lost 2 bases, with 9 bases spanning the gap. The CDR3 has 13 residues. CDR1 and CDR2 from the germline V gene are LGHDT and YNNKEL (reference sequence). The chain's CDR3 is CASSTNRQETQYF. CDR3 sequence (DNA): TGTGCCAGCAGCACAAACAGACAAGAGACCCAGTACTTC.

This chain links TRBV6-5 with TRBJ1-2; a possible D gene is TRBD1 (6 bases). This CDR3 has 16 amino acids. V was trimmed by 2 bases and J by 0 bases, leaving 13 bases between them. Germline V CDR1 and CDR2: MNHEY, SVGAGI. The CDR3 loop reads CASSYTGRAANYGYTF. CDR3 nucleotides: TGTGCCAGCAGTTACACAGGGAGAGCAGCTAACTATGGCTACACCTTC.

The chain has TRBV6-2 or TRBV6-3 and TRBJ2-7, with 7 positions matching TRBD1. J lost 6 bases, V lost 0 bases, and 8 bases had no gene match. CDR1 and CDR2 (germline): MNHEY, SVGEGT. The CDR3 covers 15 residues. This CDR3 is CASSYSWTGPSEQYF. CDR3 bases: TGTGCCAGCAGTTACTCGTGGACAGGTCCTTCCGAGCAGTACTTC.

The chain combines TRBV6-4 with TRBJ1-2; TRBD1 agrees at 10 bases. Germline V gives CDR1 MRHNA, CDR2 SNTAGT. Trimming took 9 bases from V and 6 from J; bases not matched to a gene: 10. This CDR3 region has 14 residues. The CDR3 loop is CASRPGQGTHGYTF. For the CDR3, the DNA is TGTGCCAGTCGCCCGGGACAGGGGACTCATGGCTACACCTTC.